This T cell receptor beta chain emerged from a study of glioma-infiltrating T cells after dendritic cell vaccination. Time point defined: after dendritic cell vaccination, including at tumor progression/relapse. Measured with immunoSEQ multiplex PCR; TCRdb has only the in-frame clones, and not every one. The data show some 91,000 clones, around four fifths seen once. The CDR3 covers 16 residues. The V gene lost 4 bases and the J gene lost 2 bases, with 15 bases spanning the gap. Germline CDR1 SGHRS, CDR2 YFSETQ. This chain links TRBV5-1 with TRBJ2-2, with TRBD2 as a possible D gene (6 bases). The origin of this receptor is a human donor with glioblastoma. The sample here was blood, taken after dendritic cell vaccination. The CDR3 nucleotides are TGCGCCAGCAGCGGGGTGGCTAGCGAAAACACCGGGGAGCTGTTTTTT. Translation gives CASSGVASENTGELFF.